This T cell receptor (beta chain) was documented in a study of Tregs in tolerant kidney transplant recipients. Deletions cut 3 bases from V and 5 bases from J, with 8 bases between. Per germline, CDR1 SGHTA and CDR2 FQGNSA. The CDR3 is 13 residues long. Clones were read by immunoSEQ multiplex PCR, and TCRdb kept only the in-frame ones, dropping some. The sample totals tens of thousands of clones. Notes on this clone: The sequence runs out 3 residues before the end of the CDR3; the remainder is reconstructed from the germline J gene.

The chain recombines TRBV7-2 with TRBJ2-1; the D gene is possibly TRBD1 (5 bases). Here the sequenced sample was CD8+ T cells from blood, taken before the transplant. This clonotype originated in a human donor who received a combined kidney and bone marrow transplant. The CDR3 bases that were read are TGTGCCAGCAGCTTCCAGGGTGACAATGAG. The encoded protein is CASSFQGDNE. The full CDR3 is CASSFQGDNEQFF.